This TCR beta chain was identified during a study of blood T cells in healthy people across ages. Study-level findings and limits: Diversity figures based on one million T cells were deemed too low. More naive CD4+ cells and higher diversity marked long-lived donors relative to aged donors.

Concerning this clonotype itself: Its antigen is currently unknown.

No fewer than 7 million PBMCs went into each sample. V shed 6 bases and J shed 0 bases, with 18 bases lying between them. In germline, CDR1 is MDHEN, CDR2 SYDVKM. The CDR3 has 16 amino acids. Sample-barcoded 5' priming and a J-beta primer mix drove a second PCR of roughly 7 to 11 cycles. TCRdb redid the calling of the 5' RACE reads with MiXCR, one entry per CDR3 protein. The sample records almost 550,000 distinct CDR3 sequences, under 30% being singletons. The sample was also linked to a second study, of T cells of mothers and their children. That work states: A few healthy Caucasian mothers and their six children donated.

The chain recombines TRBV28 with TRBJ2-7, with D possibly being TRBD2 (7 bases). Sequences were obtained from blood. This sequence was found in a boy aged 5-17 years in good health. CDR3 protein: CASSLPGGGGSYEQYF. CDR3 bases: TGTGCCAGCAGCCTCCCCGGAGGGGGGGGCTCCTACGAGCAGTACTTC.